These 27 T cell receptor beta chains originate from one sample sequenced in a study of T cell responses to AZD1222 COVID-19 vaccine. Sequencing used immunoSEQ multiplex PCR; TCRdb keeps in-frame clones, though not all of them. The sample lists about 140,000 clones, roughly 84% occurring once. The sample here was peripheral blood, taken on day 0 of AZD1222 vaccination. The receptors come from an adult in good health.

This rearrangement joins TRBV7-9 to TRBJ2-5; D remains unclear. The CDR3 sequence is 15 residues long. Deletions cut 1 base from V and 2 bases from J, with 11 bases between. The germline gives CDR1 SEHNR, CDR2 FQNEAQ (reference sequence). CDR3 DNA sequence: TGTGCCAGCAGCTTAGTTCTTTCCGCTCAAGAGACCCAGTACTTC. Translated: CASSLVLSAQETQYF.

The chain has TRBV10-2 and TRBJ2-7; 10 bases align to TRBD1. J gave up 5 bases and V 6 bases, and 7 bases lay outside the gene matches. The CDR3 totals 14 residues. Germline lookup yields CDR1 WSHSY and CDR2 SAAADI. The CDR3 here is CASRDRGRVNEQYF. In DNA form, the CDR3 reads TGCGCCAGCAGAGACAGGGGGCGGGTAAACGAGCAGTACTTC.

This chain uses TRBV24-1 with TRBJ1-4, with TRBD1 identical over 9 bases. Germline V gene data show CDR1 as KGHDR and CDR2 as SFDVKD. V lost 6 bases and J lost 7; bases outside the gene matches: 8. The CDR3 is made up of 15 amino acids. This CDR3 is CATSTGTGRGEKLFF. The CDR3 region has the DNA TGTGCCACCAGTACCGGGACAGGGAGGGGTGAAAAACTGTTTTTT.

J is TRBJ2-2 and V is TRBV19; the D gene could be TRBD1 or TRBD2 (5 bases each). CDR3 length: 14 amino acids. With 7 bases removed from V and 4 bases from J, the gap between germline ends came to 13 bases. CDR1 and CDR2 from the germline V gene are LNHDA and SQIVND (reference sequence). The CDR3 DNA follows: TGTGCCAGTATAGGGGTACGGGGCACCGGGGAGCTGTTTTTT. This sequence encodes CASIGVRGTGELFF.

This chain connects TRBV12-3 or TRBV12-4 to TRBJ1-5, with no clear D. CDR3 length: 13 amino acids. V was cut by 5 bases and J by 4 bases, with 9 bases left in between. The CDR3 sequence: CASSDGGNQPQHF. The CDR3, as DNA: TGTGCCAGCAGTGACGGAGGTAATCAGCCCCAGCATTTT.

The sample holds a few counts of this clone. The chain recombines TRBV6-1 with TRBJ2-7, with 7 bases lining up with TRBD1. The trim removed 1 base at V and 4 bases at J, leaving 7 bases unmatched. Germline CDR1 is MNHNS and CDR2 is SASEGT. CDR3 size: 15 residues. The CDR3 reads CASSEVTGLRYEQYF. The CDR3 coding sequence is TGTGCCAGCAGTGAAGTGACAGGGCTTAGGTACGAGCAGTACTTC.

The chain has TRBV9 and TRBJ1-2, with D perhaps TRBD1 (5 bases). The V end was cut by 0 bases, the J end by 4 bases, with 19 bases between. The CDR3 totals 17 residues. Germline V lookup: CDR1 SGDLS, CDR2 YYNGEE. CDR3 bases: TGTGCCAGCAGCGTAGTCCCGGGGACCGACTTTATCTATGGCTACACCTTC. This translates into CASSVVPGTDFIYGYTF.

V and J are TRBV5-1 and TRBJ2-3, with TRBD1 identical over 9 bases. The J segment lost 3 bases and the V segment lost 2 bases, leaving 1 base of the junction unmatched. Looked up from germline, CDR1 is SGHRS and CDR2 is YFSETQ. The CDR3 loop spans 14 amino acids. The CDR3 region has the DNA TGCGCCAGCAGCTTTGGGACAGGGACAGATACGCAGTATTTT. Protein sequence: CASSFGTGTDTQYF.

The J gene is TRBJ2-7, the V gene TRBV11-2; TRBD1 is a possible D gene (6 bases). Germline V gene lookup returns CDR1 SGHAT and CDR2 FQNNGV. The CDR3 consists of 14 residues. Trimming removed 1 base from V and 6 bases from J, with 13 bases in between. CDR3 nucleotide sequence: TGTGCCAGCAGCTTAGGTGGGGGCCTTGGCGAGCAGTACTTC. This sequence encodes CASSLGGGLGEQYF. The full variable domain, in which reference TRBV11-2 and TRBJ2-7 provide the parts outside the CDR3, is EAGVAQSPRYKIIEKRQSVAFWCNPISGHATLYWYQQILGQGPKLLIQFQNNGVVDDSQLPKDRFSAERLKGVDSTLKIQPAKLEDSAVYLCASSLGGGLGEQYFGPGTRLTVT.

The chain employs TRBV27 and TRBJ1-2; D is unclear. Germline V gene data show CDR1 as MNHEY and CDR2 as SMNVEV (reference sequence). Trimming left V 3 bases short and J 2 bases short, with 7 bases between. The length of the CDR3 is 13 residues. In DNA, the CDR3 is TGTGCCAGCAGTTTCAAAGGCAACTATGGCTACACCTTC. This encodes CASSFKGNYGYTF.

The rearrangement links TRBV7-8 to TRBJ1-3; D is undetermined. Germline assignment: CDR1 SGHVS and CDR2 FQNEAQ. V lost 0 bases to trimming and J lost 4 bases, with 4 bases between them. The CDR3 consists of 13 residues. CDR3 in amino acids: CASSLALGNTIYF. CDR3 coding DNA: TGTGCCAGCAGCTTAGCGCTAGGAAACACCATATATTTT. Together with reference TRBV7-8 and TRBJ1-3, the CDR3 gives the full variable domain: GAGVSQSPRYKVAKRGQDVALRCDPISGHVSLFWYQQALGQGPEFLTYFQNEAQLDKSGLPSDRFFAERPEGSVSTLKIQRTQQEDSAVYLCASSLALGNTIYFGEGSWLTVV.

The rearrangement uses TRBV2 and TRBJ2-2; D might be TRBD2 (5 bases). The CDR3 loop spans 14 amino acids. V lost 6 bases to trimming and J lost 2 bases, with 10 bases between them. The germline V gene encodes CDR1 SNHLY and CDR2 FYNNEI. This chain's CDR3 is CASRGVANTGELFF. The CDR3 region has the DNA TGTGCCAGCAGGGGAGTAGCTAACACCGGGGAGCTGTTTTTT.

This rearrangement joins TRBV3-1 (or the pseudogene TRBV3-2) to TRBJ1-5; D gene unclear. This CDR3 is 15 amino acids long. The germline gives CDR1 LGHDT, CDR2 YNNKEL (reference sequence). Trimming removed 5 bases from V and 4 bases from J, with 15 bases in between. The CDR3 spells CASSYDLSPNQPQHF. In DNA form, the CDR3 reads TGTGCCAGCAGCTACGACCTTAGCCCAAATCAGCCCCAGCATTTT.

The chain has TRBV12-3 or TRBV12-4 and TRBJ2-5; D not certain. V was pared by 2 bases and J by 3 bases, with 1 base between. The CDR3 runs to 11 residues. The CDR3 DNA is TGTGCCAGCAGTTTAAAAGAGACCCAGTACTTC. This translates into CASSLKETQYF.

The chain employs TRBV27 and TRBJ2-2; 9 bases line up with TRBD1. Germline trimming cut 5 bases from V and 3 bases from J; bases unmatched to any gene: 7. Germline CDR1 reads MNHEY; CDR2 reads SMNVEV (reference sequence). The CDR3 consists of 16 residues. The CDR3 sequence is CASSPWGTGHTGELFF. The DNA of the CDR3 is TGTGCCAGCAGTCCATGGGGGACAGGGCACACCGGGGAGCTGTTTTTT.

The chain is built from TRBV5-6 and TRBJ2-5; tentatively, D is TRBD1 (7 bases). CDR1 SGHDT and CDR2 YYEEEE come from the germline V gene. V lost 0 bases to trimming and J lost 6 bases, with 15 bases between them. The CDR3 covers 15 residues. The CDR3 region is CASSLDRPGGKTQYF. The CDR3 nucleotides are TGTGCCAGCAGCTTGGATCGTCCAGGGGGGAAGACCCAGTACTTC.

The rearrangement uses TRBV3-1 (or the pseudogene TRBV3-2) and TRBJ2-7; TRBD2 aligns across 8 bases. The CDR3 is 14 amino acids. Germline V lookup: CDR1 LGHDT, CDR2 YNNKEL (reference sequence). J lost 4 bases, V lost 4 bases, and 6 bases had no gene match. The CDR3 sequence is CASSPTGGSYEQYF. CDR3 DNA: TGTGCCAGCAGCCCTACGGGGGGGTCGTACGAGCAGTACTTC.

The CDR3 sequence is CAWSGSEKLFF. CDR3 in DNA: TGTGCCTGGAGTGGTAGTGAAAAACTGTTTTTT. This chain links TRBV30 with TRBJ1-4, with D unresolved. The CDR3 runs to 11 residues. Trimming removed 1 base at V and 7 bases at J, with 4 bases between. Germline V CDR1 and CDR2: GTSNPN, SVGIG (reference sequence).

The V gene is TRBV24-1, the J gene TRBJ2-7; no reliable D call. The length of the CDR3 is 13 residues. Trimming cost V 7 bases and J 3 bases, with 12 bases left between them. Germline V gene data show CDR1 as KGHDR and CDR2 as SFDVKD. This CDR3 reads CATRGSGHYEQYF. The CDR3 nucleotides read TGTGCCACCAGAGGATCGGGCCACTACGAGCAGTACTTC.

The gene calls are TRBV11-1 and TRBJ2-1; TRBD2 aligns across 10 bases. This CDR3 is 15 amino acids long. V lost 3 bases and J lost 6; bases outside the gene matches: 5. CDR1 is SGHAT, CDR2 FQDESV, per germline (reference sequence). The CDR3 region is CASSLSGGGFNEQFF. CDR3 in DNA: TGTGCCAGCAGCTTGAGCGGGGGGGGATTCAATGAGCAGTTCTTC.

This chain connects TRBV19 to TRBJ1-6, with D perhaps TRBD1 (6 bases). Trimming took off 2 bases at V and 9 bases at J, with 14 bases between the two ends. This CDR3 is built from 15 residues. The germline V gene encodes CDR1 LNHDA and CDR2 SQIVND (reference sequence). The CDR3 DNA sequence: TGTGCCAGTAGTATACTTCGAGAACAGGGTTCACCCCTCCACTTT. This encodes CASSILREQGSPLHF.

V is TRBV28 and J is TRBJ1-1; D might be TRBD1 (5 bases). The V and J ends lost 6 bases and 1 base respectively, with 9 bases between them. The CDR3 totals 13 residues. Germline V gene lookup returns CDR1 MDHEN and CDR2 SYDVKM. CDR3 sequence: CASRPTGNTEAFF. The CDR3 nucleotides read TGTGCCAGCAGACCAACAGGGAACACTGAAGCTTTCTTT.

This clone occurred once. V and J are TRBV30 and TRBJ1-1, with D possibly TRBD1 on 5 matching bases. The CDR3 has 14 residues. V was pared by 1 base and J by 4 bases, with 13 bases between. CDR1 is GTSNPN, CDR2 SVGIG, per germline (reference sequence). DNA of the CDR3: TGTGCCTGGAGTGCGGGGGGAAGGATCACTGAAGCTTTCTTT. It is translated as CAWSAGGRITEAFF.

V gene TRBV5-6 combines with J gene TRBJ1-1; 9 positions agree with TRBD1. The trim removed 5 bases at V and 1 base at J, leaving 9 bases unmatched. Germline CDR1 SGHDT, CDR2 YYEEEE. The CDR3 is made up of 16 amino acids. CDR3 in DNA: TGTGCCAGCAGATTACTAGGACAGGGGACGAACACTGAAGCTTTCTTT. Protein sequence: CASRLLGQGTNTEAFF.

The chain is built from TRBV19 and TRBJ1-2, with D tentatively TRBD1 (5 bases). The CDR3 covers 15 residues. V lost 10 bases and J lost 5, with 23 bases in between. Germline CDR1 reads LNHDA; CDR2 reads SQIVND (reference sequence). CDR3: CATSLRGDGLYGYTF. The CDR3 DNA is TGTGCCACCAGCCTTCGGGGGGACGGACTGTATGGCTACACCTTC.

This chain joins TRBV2 and TRBJ1-4, with 10 bases identical to TRBD1. The V segment lost 6 bases and the J segment 7 bases; nucleotides outside the gene matches: 11. Germline-derived CDR1 and CDR2 are SNHLY and FYNNEI. The CDR3 totals 16 residues. The CDR3 nucleotides read TGTGCCAGCAGCCCAGGTCGCCGGGACAGGGGTGAAAAACTGTTTTTT. It is translated as CASSPGRRDRGEKLFF.

The chain links TRBV6-6 to TRBJ1-6; D may be TRBD1 (5 bases). Germline V gives CDR1 MNHNY, CDR2 SVGAGI (reference sequence). This CDR3 comprises 14 residues. The V end lost 4 bases, the J end lost 7 bases, and 11 bases lay between the germline ends. The CDR3 region is CASSFKGPNSPLHF. The CDR3 DNA reads TGTGCCAGCAGTTTTAAGGGACCCAATTCACCCCTCCACTTT.